This TCR beta chain stems from a study of blood T cell repertoires in COVID-19. At the level of the study: Sites across the United States, Italy and Spain contributed samples from acute and convalescent COVID-19. Sources were T cells, B-cell-depleted T cells, or PBMCs; the material itself was cDNA or gDNA.

Per the original methods: Reference gene primer amplification yielded estimated nucleated cell counts. Generated by immunoSEQ multiplex PCR, the TCRdb table keeps only in-frame clones and is missing some. The V and J calls and clone size come from that table; D and trimming were worked out from the DNA. The table lists 50,000 to 65,000 clones, 75% to 90% of them singletons, with 1.3% in the top ten. V lost 0 bases, J lost 4 bases, and 8 bases lay in between. From germline, CDR1 is SGHRS and CDR2 YFSETQ. CDR3 length equals 14 residues. This clone was counted a single time. This rearrangement joins TRBV5-1 to TRBJ1-3, with D hard to call. The sequence derives from a man aged 55 to 69 with acute or convalescent COVID-19. Sequencing was carried out using peripheral blood. The CDR3 coding sequence is TGCGCCAGCAGCTTGGCTGGGAGGGGAAACACCATATATTTT. It yields the protein CASSLAGRGNTIYF. The variable domain in full, with the rest retrieved from reference TRBV5-1 and TRBJ1-3, is KAGVTQTPRYLIKTRGQQVTLSCSPISGHRSVSWYQQTPGQGLQFLFEYFSETQRNKGNFPGRFSGRQFSNSRSEMNVSTLELGDSALYLCASSLAGRGNTIYFGEGSWLTVV.